This T cell receptor (beta chain) derives from a study of blood T cell repertoires in COVID-19. Method: immunoSEQ multiplex PCR; TCRdb's copy keeps in-frame clones and lacks some. The table includes about 160,000 clones, less than 85% detected once. The trim removed 8 bases at V and 0 bases at J, leaving 14 bases unmatched. The CDR3 length is 17 residues. Germline V gene lookup returns CDR1 MNHEY and CDR2 SVGEGT. The chain uses TRBV6-2 or TRBV6-3 and TRBJ2-3, with 7 positions matching TRBD2. The source is a woman between 40 and 55 years old with COVID-19, enrolled during active disease. The sample comprised peripheral blood. In nucleotides, the CDR3 is TGTGCCAGCCGCCCTATTGGGGCGGGGGTGAGCACAGATACGCAGTATTTT. As protein: CASRPIGAGVSTDTQYF.